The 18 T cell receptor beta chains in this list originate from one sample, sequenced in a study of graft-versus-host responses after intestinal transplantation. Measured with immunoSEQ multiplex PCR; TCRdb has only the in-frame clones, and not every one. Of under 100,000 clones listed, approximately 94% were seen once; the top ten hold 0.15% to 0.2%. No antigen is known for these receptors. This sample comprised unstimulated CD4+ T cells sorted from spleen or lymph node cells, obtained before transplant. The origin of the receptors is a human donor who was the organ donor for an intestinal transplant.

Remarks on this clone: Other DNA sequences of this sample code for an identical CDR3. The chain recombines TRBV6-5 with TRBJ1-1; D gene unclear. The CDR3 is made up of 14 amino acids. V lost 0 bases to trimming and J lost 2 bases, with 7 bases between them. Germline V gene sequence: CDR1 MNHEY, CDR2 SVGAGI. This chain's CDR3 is CASSYSTGNTEAFF. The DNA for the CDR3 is TGTGCCAGCAGTTACTCGACCGGTAACACTGAAGCTTTCTTT.

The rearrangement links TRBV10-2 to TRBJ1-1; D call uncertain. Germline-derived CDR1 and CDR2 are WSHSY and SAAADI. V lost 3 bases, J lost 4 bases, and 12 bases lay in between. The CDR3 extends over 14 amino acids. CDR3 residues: CASSDRPLGTEAFF. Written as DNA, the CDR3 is TGCGCCAGCAGTGACCGACCCCTTGGCACTGAAGCTTTCTTT.

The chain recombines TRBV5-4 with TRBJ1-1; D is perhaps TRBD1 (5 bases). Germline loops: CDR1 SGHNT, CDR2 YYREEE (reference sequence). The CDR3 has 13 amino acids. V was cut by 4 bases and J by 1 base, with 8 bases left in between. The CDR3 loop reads CASSGQWNTEAFF. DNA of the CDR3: TGTGCCAGCAGCGGACAATGGAACACTGAAGCTTTCTTT.

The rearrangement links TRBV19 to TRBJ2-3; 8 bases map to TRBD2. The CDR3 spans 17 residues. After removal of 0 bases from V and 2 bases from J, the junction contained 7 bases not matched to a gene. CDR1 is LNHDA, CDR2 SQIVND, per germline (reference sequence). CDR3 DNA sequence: TGTGCCAGTAGTATAGAACTCAGCGGGGGACCCACAGATACGCAGTATTTT. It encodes CASSIELSGGPTDTQYF.

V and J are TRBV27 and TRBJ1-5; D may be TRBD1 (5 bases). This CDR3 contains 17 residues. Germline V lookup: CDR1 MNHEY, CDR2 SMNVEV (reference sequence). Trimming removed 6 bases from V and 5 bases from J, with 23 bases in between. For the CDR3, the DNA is TGTGCCAGCAGGAAGACAATCCGGACACCCGGGGATCAGCCCCAGCATTTT. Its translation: CASRKTIRTPGDQPQHF.

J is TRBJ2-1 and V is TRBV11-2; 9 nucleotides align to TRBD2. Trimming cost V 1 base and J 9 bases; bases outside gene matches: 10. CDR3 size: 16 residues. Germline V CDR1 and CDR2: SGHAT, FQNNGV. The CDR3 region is CASSLGPGLALGEQFF. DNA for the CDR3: TGTGCCAGCAGCTTAGGGCCGGGACTAGCTTTGGGTGAGCAGTTCTTC.

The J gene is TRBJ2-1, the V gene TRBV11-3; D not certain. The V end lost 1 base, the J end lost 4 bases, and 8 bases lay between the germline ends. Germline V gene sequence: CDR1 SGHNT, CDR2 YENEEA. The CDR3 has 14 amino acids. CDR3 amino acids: CASSLGYGYNEQFF. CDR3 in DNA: TGTGCCAGCAGCTTAGGTTACGGGTACAATGAGCAGTTCTTC.

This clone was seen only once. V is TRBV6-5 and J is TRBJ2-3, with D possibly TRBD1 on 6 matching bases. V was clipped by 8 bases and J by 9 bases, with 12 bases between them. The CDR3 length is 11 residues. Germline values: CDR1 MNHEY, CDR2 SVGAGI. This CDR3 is CASAKQGTQYF. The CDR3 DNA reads TGTGCCAGCGCGAAACAGGGAACGCAGTATTTT.

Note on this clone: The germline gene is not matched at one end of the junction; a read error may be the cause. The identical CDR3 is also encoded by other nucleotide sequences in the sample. Written as DNA, the CDR3 is TGCGCCAGCAGCTTAGAGGCGAATCAGCCCCAGCATTTT. It yields the protein CASSLEANQPQHF. The rearrangement links TRBV7-9 to TRBJ1-5; D uncertain. Germline CDR1 and CDR2: SEHNR and FQNEAQ (reference sequence). The CDR3 loop spans 13 amino acids.

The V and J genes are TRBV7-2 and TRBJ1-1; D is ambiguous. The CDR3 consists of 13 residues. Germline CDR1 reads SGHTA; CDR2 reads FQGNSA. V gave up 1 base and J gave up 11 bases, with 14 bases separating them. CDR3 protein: CASSLVAGIVAFF. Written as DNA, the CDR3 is TGTGCCAGCAGCTTAGTCGCAGGTATAGTTGCTTTCTTT.

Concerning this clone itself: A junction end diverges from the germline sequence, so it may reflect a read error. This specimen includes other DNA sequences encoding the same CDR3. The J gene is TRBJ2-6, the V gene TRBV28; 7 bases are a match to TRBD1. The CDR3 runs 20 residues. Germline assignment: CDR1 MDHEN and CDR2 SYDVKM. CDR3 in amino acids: CASRPRQGMKNPSGANVLTF. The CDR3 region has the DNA TGTGCCAGCAGGCCTCGACAGGGAATGAAGAATCCCTCTGGAGCCAACGTCCTGACTTTC.

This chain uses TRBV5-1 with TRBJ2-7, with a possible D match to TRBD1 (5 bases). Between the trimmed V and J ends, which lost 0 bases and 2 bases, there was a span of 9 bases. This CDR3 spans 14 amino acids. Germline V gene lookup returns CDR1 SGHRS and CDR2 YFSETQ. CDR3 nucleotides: TGCGCCAGCAGCTTGGGGGGCAGTGCCTACGAGCAGTACTTC. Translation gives CASSLGGSAYEQYF.

As DNA, the CDR3 is TGTGCCAGCAGCTTAACAGCGGGGGCCGACACAGATACGCAGTATTTT. This translates into CASSLTAGADTDTQYF. The chain employs TRBV7-2 and TRBJ2-3; TRBD2 agrees at 8 bases. The CDR3 contains 16 residues. The J segment lost 2 bases and the V segment lost 2 bases, leaving 6 bases of the junction unmatched. The germline V gene encodes CDR1 SGHTA and CDR2 FQGNSA.

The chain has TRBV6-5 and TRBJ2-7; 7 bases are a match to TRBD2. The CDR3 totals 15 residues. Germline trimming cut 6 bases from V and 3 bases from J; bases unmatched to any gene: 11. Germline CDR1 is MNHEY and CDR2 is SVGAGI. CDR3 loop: CASRPGGGSDYEQYF. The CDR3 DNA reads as TGTGCCAGCAGGCCCGGCGGGGGATCTGACTACGAGCAGTACTTC.

CDR3 sequence: CASSPTSQIYNEQFF. The CDR3 DNA follows: TGCGCCAGCAGCCCTACTAGTCAGATCTACAATGAGCAGTTCTTC. The chain uses TRBV4-1 and TRBJ2-1, with a weak D call TRBD2 (5 bases). Trimming pared 4 bases from V and 3 bases from J, leaving 13 bases between. Germline V gene lookup returns CDR1 MGHRA and CDR2 YSYEKL. CDR3 length: 15 amino acids.

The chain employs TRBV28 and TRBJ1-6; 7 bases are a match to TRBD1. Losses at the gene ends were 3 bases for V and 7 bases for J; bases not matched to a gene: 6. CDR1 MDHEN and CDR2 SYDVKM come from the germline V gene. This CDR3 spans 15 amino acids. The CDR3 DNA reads TGTGCCAGCAGTTTCGAGGACAGGAGAAATTCACCCCTCCACTTT. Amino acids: CASSFEDRRNSPLHF. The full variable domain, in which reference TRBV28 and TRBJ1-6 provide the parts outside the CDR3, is DVKVTQSSRYLVKRTGEKVFLECVQDMDHENMFWYRQDPGLGLRLIYFSYDVKMKEKGDIPEGYSVSREKKERFSLILESASTNQTSMYLCASSFEDRRNSPLHFGNGTRLTVT.

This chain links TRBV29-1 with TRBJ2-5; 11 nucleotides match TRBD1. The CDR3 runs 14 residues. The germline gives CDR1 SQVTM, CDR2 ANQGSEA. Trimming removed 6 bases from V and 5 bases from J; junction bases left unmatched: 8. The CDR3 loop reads CSVNGQGAGETQYF. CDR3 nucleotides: TGCAGCGTGAACGGACAGGGGGCGGGGGAGACCCAGTACTTC.

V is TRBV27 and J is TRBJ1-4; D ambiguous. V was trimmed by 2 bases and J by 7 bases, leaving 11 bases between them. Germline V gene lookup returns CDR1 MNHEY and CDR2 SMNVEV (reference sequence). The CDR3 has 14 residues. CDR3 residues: CASSLRVLGEKLFF. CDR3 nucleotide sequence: TGTGCCAGCAGTTTACGGGTTCTGGGTGAAAAACTGTTTTTT.